This paragraph covers one TCR beta chain sequence. What it recognizes is unknown. The data were obtained in a study of cytotoxic CD8 clonotypes in ibrutinib-treated CLL. Notes on the study in general: Higher clonality was seen at ibrutinib response and a return toward baseline at progression. In comparison with age-matched healthy donors, baseline clonality was higher and tracked circulating CD8+ T-cell counts. On treatment, the uncommon public clonotypes contracted or remained stable. Collection times varied between progressing and sustained-remission patients.

The assay was immunoSEQ multiplex PCR, and TCRdb's table has in-frame clones only and misses some. The sample yields more than 10,000 clones, around three quarters seen once. J gave up 1 base and V 2 bases, and 10 bases lay outside the gene matches. In germline, CDR1 is SGHVS, CDR2 FQNEAQ. The CDR3 has 19 amino acids. The V and J genes are TRBV7-8 and TRBJ2-1; 11 bases line up with TRBD2. The clonotype originates from a human donor with chronic lymphocytic leukemia. This specimen was PBMCs, taken at disease progression, from a patient treated with ibrutinib. CDR3 region: CASSLRGTSGPLSYNEQFF. CDR3 coding DNA: TGTGCCAGCAGCTTAAGGGGGACTAGCGGCCCCTTGTCCTACAATGAGCAGTTCTTC.